The present entry profiles one T cell receptor beta chain with its context. This CDR3 region has 15 residues. With 3 bases clipped from V and 6 bases from J, the junction kept 8 bases outside the gene matches. CDR1 and CDR2 (germline): SGDLS, YYNGEE. This entry is derived from a study of blood T cell repertoires in COVID-19. Across the whole study: Samples came from the United States, Italy and Spain, spanning acute and convalescent COVID-19. Sources were T cells, B-cell-depleted T cells, or PBMCs; the material itself was cDNA or gDNA.

As originally analysed: The authors estimated nucleated cell counts from reference gene primer amplification. Some clones are missing from TCRdb's copy, which holds only in-frame ones; the method was immunoSEQ multiplex PCR. V and J calls and clone size are copied from that table; D and trimming were computed from the DNA. Altogether roughly 150,000 clones are present, about four fifths being singletons, with the ten largest covering roughly 0.56%. The chain carries TRBV9 and TRBJ2-7; 11 bases match TRBD2. The sequence derives from a man aged 60 to 75 with acute or convalescent COVID-19. The source material was peripheral blood. The CDR3 region is CASSETTSGTGEQYF. For the CDR3, the DNA is TGTGCCAGCAGCGAAACGACTAGCGGGACCGGCGAGCAGTACTTC.